The TCR beta chain described here comes from a study of CD8+CD57+ T cells in acquired aplastic anemia. Study at large: Sorted CD4+ and CD8+ cells gave a mean 3.2 ug DNA, range roughly 0.2 to 27.4 ug. Where healthy donors were concerned, CD4+ cells averaged approximately 10 million reads. General study points: CD8+ Simpson's diversity showed no significant patient-control difference. The number of CD8+ CDR3 sequences shared by patients and controls was about 30.

Comment on this clonotype: Its antigen is undetermined.

The germline V gene encodes CDR1 DFQATT and CDR2 SNEGSKA (reference sequence). The V gene end was trimmed by 6 bases and the J gene end by 5 bases; junction bases not matched to a gene: 9. The CDR3 is 13 residues long. It was genomic DNA that served as the template for profiling TCR beta VDJ and CDR3. TCRdb independently ran MiXCR on the reads; one entry per CDR3 protein. In the table there are approximately 380,000 distinct CDR3 sequences, about two thirds of which are singletons. The rearrangement joins TRBV20-1 to TRBJ1-2; 7 nucleotides align to TRBD1. This TCR was sampled from a human donor in good health, serving as a control. The source material was sorted CD4+, CD8+, or CD8+CD57+ T cells (not recorded which) from PBMCs. CDR3 amino acids: CSAQPTGPYGYTF. CDR3 sequence (DNA): TGCAGTGCCCAACCGACAGGGCCTTATGGCTACACCTTC.